These 14 T cell receptor beta chains share one sample of origin, sequenced in a study of radiotherapy plus CTLA-4 blockade in lung cancer (dated by TCRdb to the late 2010s). Library creation used the immunoSEQ multiplex PCR assay. What TCRdb holds here is the immuneACCESS table cut down to in-frame rearrangements. Part of the clones is not present; checked against another copy, under half of the missing clones reflect an unresolved V gene, and the others are unexplained. The sample data list roughly 90,000 clones, and roughly 80% of these were observed just once. The ten largest clonotypes hold roughly 24% of the sample. Sequenced here: peripheral blood, sampled from a patient treated with radiotherapy plus ipilimumab. The receptors stem from a human donor with non-small cell lung cancer that progressed on radiotherapy plus ipilimumab.

This chain connects TRBV19 to TRBJ1-4; TRBD1 matches at 8 bases. This CDR3 is built from 15 residues. J lost 11 bases, V lost 0 bases, and 8 bases had no gene match. Germline V lookup: CDR1 LNHDA, CDR2 SQIVND (reference sequence). The CDR3 loop is CASSIEGTGSGKLFF. CDR3 nucleotides: TGTGCCAGTAGTATAGAAGGGACAGGTTCGGGGAAACTGTTTTTT.

The V gene is TRBV5-1, the J gene TRBJ2-7; TRBD2 matches 10 bases. CDR1 SGHRS and CDR2 YFSETQ come from the germline V gene. The V gene end was trimmed by 0 bases and the J gene end by 0 bases; junction bases not matched to a gene: 3. The CDR3 runs to 16 residues. The CDR3, as DNA: TGCGCCAGCAGCTTGGGAGCTAGCGGGAGCTCCTACGAGCAGTACGTC. Protein product: CASSLGASGSSYEQYV.

A remark on this clone: This sample includes further DNA sequences coding for the same CDR3. J is TRBJ2-1 and V is TRBV9; the D is unclear. Germline CDR1 and CDR2: SGDLS and YYNGEE. Trimming took off 0 bases at V and 5 bases at J, with 6 bases between the two ends. The CDR3 sequence is 13 residues long. The CDR3: CASSVGLNNEQFF. In DNA form, the CDR3 reads TGTGCCAGCAGCGTAGGGCTCAACAATGAGCAGTTCTTC.

The chain recombines TRBV7-9 with TRBJ2-3; TRBD2 matches 8 bases. CDR3 length: 17 residues. The trim removed 5 bases at V and 3 bases at J, leaving 13 bases unmatched. Germline V CDR1 and CDR2: SEHNR, FQNEAQ (reference sequence). Here the CDR3 reads CASSPLGREDGTDTQYF. CDR3 coding DNA: TGTGCCAGCAGCCCTCTGGGGCGGGAGGATGGAACAGATACGCAGTATTTT.

This chain uses TRBV5-6 with TRBJ2-4; D assignment may be TRBD1 or TRBD2 (5 bases each). CDR3 length: 15 residues. Trimming took off 3 bases at V and 7 bases at J, with 17 bases between the two ends. Germline loops: CDR1 SGHDT, CDR2 YYEEEE. The CDR3 protein is CASSSSGAWGNIQYF. The DNA of the CDR3 is TGTGCCAGCAGCTCCTCCGGGGCCTGGGGGAACATTCAGTACTTC.

The V call is TRBV9, the J call TRBJ2-7; D gene uncertain. The V gene lost 0 bases and the J gene lost 5 bases, with 15 bases spanning the gap. The CDR3 consists of 15 residues. Germline-derived CDR1 and CDR2 are SGDLS and YYNGEE. Written as DNA, the CDR3 is TGTGCCAGCAGCGTAGGTATAAGGACCGAAGACGAGCAGTACTTC. Protein sequence: CASSVGIRTEDEQYF. Looking up the rest from reference TRBV9 and TRBJ2-7 gives the full variable domain: DSGVTQTPKHLITATGQRVTLRCSPRSGDLSVYWYQQSLDQGLQFLIQYYNGEERAKGNILERFSAQQFPDLHSELNLSSLELGDSALYFCASSVGIRTEDEQYFGPGTRLTVT.

This chain uses TRBV9 with TRBJ2-7; possible D gene TRBD2, 6 bases. The V end was cut by 2 bases, the J end by 7 bases, with 13 bases between. Germline CDR1 reads SGDLS; CDR2 reads YYNGEE. The CDR3 runs 13 residues. In DNA form, the CDR3 reads TGTGCCAGCAGCGTCCGGGACTTCCAGGAGCAGTACGTC. As protein: CASSVRDFQEQYV.

This sequence joins TRBV6-6 and TRBJ1-2; D gene ambiguous. The germline CDR1 and CDR2 sequences are MNHNY and SVGAGI (reference sequence). Trimming took off 5 bases at V and 6 bases at J, with 10 bases between the two ends. CDR3 length: 12 amino acids. The CDR3: CASSDEGHGYTF. The DNA for the CDR3 is TGTGCCAGCAGTGATGAGGGTCATGGCTACACCTTC.

This chain links TRBV6-1 with TRBJ2-7, with TRBD1 matching over 10 bases. The junction had 11 bases not matched to a gene; V was cut back by 3 bases and J by 3 bases. The CDR3 runs to 17 residues. Germline CDR1 is MNHNS and CDR2 is SASEGT. As DNA, the CDR3 is TGTGCCAGCAGTGATGCCGTTGGGGGACAGGGGCTCTACGAGCAGTACGTC. Its protein is CASSDAVGGQGLYEQYV.

The sample holds one count of this clone. Other DNA sequences from this sample encode an identical CDR3 as well. The rearrangement uses TRBV7-9 and TRBJ2-1, with 8 positions matching TRBD1. Germline CDR1 SEHNR, CDR2 FQNEAQ (reference sequence). V was clipped by 1 base and J by 10 bases; unmatched bases: 6. The CDR3 contains 14 residues. The CDR3 bases are TGTGCCAGCAGCTTAGGGCAGGGGGCGGGGGAGCAGTTCTTC. Protein product: CASSLGQGAGEQFF.

The rearrangement uses TRBV2 and TRBJ1-2; D remains unclear. Per germline, CDR1 SNHLY and CDR2 FYNNEI. This CDR3 is built from 13 residues. V was cut by 2 bases and J by 5 bases, with 9 bases left in between. The CDR3 region is CASSEQTAYGYTF. CDR3 nucleotides: TGTGCCAGCAGTGAACAGACTGCTTATGGCTACACCTTC.

A few counts support this clone. The V gene is TRBV6-6, the J gene TRBJ1-3; D gene uncertain. Trimming left V 6 bases short and J 0 bases short, with 15 bases between. The CDR3 spans 16 residues. CDR1 and CDR2 from the germline V gene are MNHNY and SVGAGI (reference sequence). CDR3 DNA sequence: TGTGCCAGCAGCCAGTCGTCACAGAGCTCTGGAAACACCATATATTTT. Protein sequence: CASSQSSQSSGNTIYF.

Only a few counts were recorded for this clone. The V gene is TRBV6-5, the J gene TRBJ2-3, with D unresolved. V gave up 0 bases and J gave up 6 bases, with 10 bases separating them. Germline CDR1 is MNHEY and CDR2 is SVGAGI. This CDR3 contains 14 residues. This CDR3 reads CASSYSVGLDTQYF. As DNA, the CDR3 is TGTGCCAGCAGTTACTCGGTTGGGCTGGATACGCAGTATTTT.

The genes are TRBV28 and TRBJ2-7; maybe TRBD2 (5 bases). Per germline, CDR1 MDHEN and CDR2 SYDVKM. With 3 bases removed from V and 0 bases from J, the gap between germline ends came to 15 bases. The CDR3 sequence is 16 residues long. The CDR3 region is CASSFSVRSTSYEQYF. In nucleotides, the CDR3 is TGTGCCAGCAGTTTTAGCGTCCGGTCTACCTCCTACGAGCAGTACTTC.